These 29 T cell receptor beta chains were sequenced from one sample in a study of blood T cell repertoires in COVID-19. Libraries were prepared by immunoSEQ multiplex PCR; TCRdb keeps only in-frame clonotypes and omits some of them. The profile shows about 350,000 clones, more than 75% of them singletons. Sequencing was performed on PBMCs or T cells enriched from blood (not recorded which). Receptors originate from a woman aged 30 to 39 who had recovered from COVID-19.

A single count supports this clone. V usage is TRBV28 and J usage is TRBJ1-2, with TRBD1 matching over 7 bases. CDR1 is MDHEN, CDR2 SYDVKM, per germline. Trimming took 9 bases from V and 4 from J; bases not matched to a gene: 8. The CDR3 loop spans 13 amino acids. The CDR3 reads CASYRGIGYGYTF. As DNA, the CDR3 is TGTGCCAGTTACAGGGGAATTGGCTATGGCTACACCTTC.

In this sample, this clone turned up a few times. CDR3 nucleotides: TGTGCCAGCTCACCACCGTCAGGACTTGGCACAGATACGCAGTATTTT. This translates into CASSPPSGLGTDTQYF. V is TRBV18 and J is TRBJ2-3; D may be TRBD2 (5 bases). The germline V gene encodes CDR1 KGHSH and CDR2 LQKENI. This CDR3 is 16 amino acids long. Trimming removed 0 bases at V and 1 base at J, with 11 bases between.

This chain uses TRBV3-1 (or the pseudogene TRBV3-2) with TRBJ2-7; 8 bases match TRBD2. This CDR3 region has 15 residues. Germline CDR1 is LGHDT and CDR2 is YNNKEL (reference sequence). The V and J ends lost 4 bases and 3 bases, in that order; junction bases with no gene match: 8. CDR3 region: CASSPLAGVNYEQYF. For the CDR3, the DNA is TGTGCCAGCAGCCCCCTAGCGGGCGTAAACTACGAGCAGTACTTC.

The gene calls are TRBV7-2 and TRBJ2-3; 7 nucleotides align to TRBD2. Germline values: CDR1 SGHTA, CDR2 FQGNSA. Germline trimming cut 1 base from V and 10 bases from J; bases unmatched to any gene: 14. The CDR3 runs to 16 residues. CDR3 residues: CASSLGPGTTPMAQYF. The CDR3, as DNA: TGTGCCAGCAGCTTAGGCCCCGGGACTACCCCGATGGCGCAGTATTTT.

This chain links TRBV20-1 with TRBJ1-2; D is uncertain. The V end lost 5 bases, the J end lost 4 bases, and 17 bases lay between the germline ends. The CDR3 sequence is 14 residues long. Germline CDR1 is DFQATT and CDR2 is SNEGSKA (reference sequence). This CDR3 is CSAGGRGKSYGYTF. CDR3 bases: TGCAGTGCTGGTGGACGGGGAAAAAGCTATGGCTACACCTTC.

The chain links TRBV27 to TRBJ1-6; 7 nucleotides align to TRBD1. Germline V gene sequence: CDR1 MNHEY, CDR2 SMNVEV (reference sequence). The CDR3 has 14 amino acids. Germline trimming cut 3 bases from V and 9 bases from J; bases unmatched to any gene: 5. The DNA for the CDR3 is TGTGCCAGCAGTTTCGACAGGGACAGTTCACCCCTCCACTTT. Translation: CASSFDRDSSPLHF.

V gene TRBV19 combines with J gene TRBJ1-4; 7 positions agree with TRBD1. The CDR3 is made up of 17 amino acids. With 6 bases clipped from V and 7 bases from J, the junction kept 17 bases outside the gene matches. In germline, CDR1 is LNHDA, CDR2 SQIVND (reference sequence). CDR3 loop: CASRRTSQQGRGEKLFF. As DNA, the CDR3 is TGTGCCAGTAGACGGACCTCTCAACAGGGGCGGGGTGAAAAACTGTTTTTT.

This clone was found a few times. The chain is built from TRBV19 and TRBJ2-7, with 8 bases fitting TRBD1. There are 14 residues in the CDR3. Trimming removed 4 bases from V and 2 bases from J; junction bases left unmatched: 4. Germline CDR1 and CDR2: LNHDA and SQIVND (reference sequence). In nucleotides, the CDR3 is TGTGCCAGTAGTACCGGGACAGGAGCCTACGAGCAGTACTTC. Translating it yields CASSTGTGAYEQYF.

This chain links TRBV7-9 with TRBJ2-3; 12 bases fit TRBD2. This CDR3 has 18 amino acids. Germline CDR1 is SEHNR and CDR2 is FQNEAQ (reference sequence). V lost 3 bases, J lost 4 bases, and 11 bases stayed unmatched. The CDR3: CASSLLAGGRRIPDTQYF. The CDR3 DNA sequence: TGTGCCAGCAGCTTGCTAGCGGGGGGGCGGCGGATCCCAGATACGCAGTATTTT.

The rearrangement links TRBV7-6 to TRBJ2-5; maybe TRBD2 (6 bases). From germline, CDR1 is SGHVS and CDR2 FNYEAQ. V lost 3 bases, J lost 5 bases, and 16 bases lay in between. The CDR3 covers 15 residues. CDR3 sequence reads: CASSFKGGAWETQYF. Written as DNA, the CDR3 is TGTGCCAGCAGCTTCAAGGGCGGGGCCTGGGAGACCCAGTACTTC.

The rearrangement uses TRBV5-1 and TRBJ2-5, with TRBD2 identical over 16 bases. The CDR3 loop spans 17 amino acids. After removal of 2 bases from V and 3 bases from J, the junction contained 4 bases not matched to a gene. Germline values: CDR1 SGHRS, CDR2 YFSETQ. The CDR3 sequence is CASSFLGTSGGEETQYF. In DNA form, the CDR3 reads TGCGCCAGCAGCTTCCTCGGGACTAGCGGGGGGGAAGAGACCCAGTACTTC.

The chain combines TRBV28 with TRBJ2-7; 8 bases are a match to TRBD1. The CDR3 sequence is 13 residues long. Germline V CDR1 and CDR2: MDHEN, SYDVKM. Trimming cost V 6 bases and J 3 bases; bases outside gene matches: 4. The DNA for the CDR3 is TGTGCCAGCAGACAAGACAGGGGCTACGAGCAGTACTTC. This codes for CASRQDRGYEQYF.

The chain recombines TRBV5-6 with TRBJ1-2, with 8 bases matching TRBD1. V was pared by 2 bases and J by 5 bases, with 5 bases of the junction left unmatched. This CDR3 comprises 14 residues. Germline V gene data show CDR1 as SGHDT and CDR2 as YYEEEE. Here the CDR3 reads CASSFIGTGYGYTF. CDR3 nucleotide sequence: TGTGCCAGCAGCTTTATCGGGACAGGTTATGGCTACACCTTC.

The V gene is TRBV19, the J gene TRBJ1-2; unclear D gene. Trimming removed 5 bases from V and 4 bases from J, with 11 bases in between. The CDR3 is 13 residues long. Germline V gives CDR1 LNHDA, CDR2 SQIVND (reference sequence). The chain's CDR3 is CASSLEVFYGYTF. The CDR3 nucleotides read TGTGCCAGTAGTTTGGAGGTTTTCTATGGCTACACCTTC.

This clone was found a few times. V and J are TRBV7-9 and TRBJ1-3, with 9 bases that match TRBD1. V dropped 2 bases and J dropped 6; count of bases not matched to a gene: 8. This CDR3 has 16 residues. Germline-derived CDR1 and CDR2 are SEHNR and FQNEAQ (reference sequence). The DNA of the CDR3 is TGTGCCAGCAGCTTATCCGGGACAGGGATTGAAAACACCATATATTTT. Residues: CASSLSGTGIENTIYF.

This chain connects TRBV5-1 to TRBJ2-6; tentatively, D is TRBD1 (5 bases). Germline-derived CDR1 and CDR2 are SGHRS and YFSETQ. The CDR3 totals 15 residues. Trimming removed 2 bases from V and 2 bases from J, with 8 bases in between. CDR3 DNA sequence: TGCGCCAGCAGCTTCCAGGGTACTGGGGCCAACGTCCTGACTTTC. Translating gives CASSFQGTGANVLTF.

The CDR3 loop is CASSIDPRDRLNYGYTF. The CDR3, as DNA: TGTGCCAGTAGTATAGACCCCCGGGACAGGCTTAACTATGGCTACACCTTC. This chain connects TRBV19 to TRBJ1-2; TRBD1 aligns across 8 bases. CDR1 and CDR2 from the germline V gene are LNHDA and SQIVND (reference sequence). There are 17 residues in the CDR3. J lost 1 base, V lost 0 bases, and 7 bases had no gene match.

This clone was found once. The chain combines TRBV7-9 with TRBJ2-5; TRBD2 is a possible D gene (6 bases). The V end was cut by 4 bases, the J end by 5 bases, with 14 bases between. The CDR3 runs 14 residues. Germline CDR1 reads SEHNR; CDR2 reads FQNEAQ (reference sequence). CDR3 protein: CASSWGVKGETQYF. The CDR3 DNA sequence: TGTGCCAGCAGCTGGGGGGTGAAGGGGGAGACCCAGTACTTC.

CDR3 in amino acids: CASRAGGYTEAFF. In DNA form, the CDR3 reads TGTGCCAGTAGGGCCGGGGGGTACACTGAAGCTTTCTTT. V and J are TRBV19 and TRBJ1-1; D perhaps matches TRBD1 (5 bases). Germline CDR1 and CDR2: LNHDA and SQIVND (reference sequence). CDR3 length: 13 amino acids. V lost 6 bases and J 3 bases, leaving 11 bases between the germline ends.

The chain uses TRBV11-2 and TRBJ2-7, with 12 bases aligning to TRBD1. With V trimmed by 4 bases and J by 5 bases, 3 bases remained unmatched. Per the germline V gene, CDR1 is SGHAT and CDR2 is FQNNGV. The CDR3 length is 14 residues. The CDR3 sequence: CASSWGTGGNEQYF. CDR3 coding DNA: TGTGCCAGCAGCTGGGGGACAGGGGGCAACGAGCAGTACTTC.

The J gene is TRBJ2-7, the V gene TRBV27, with TRBD1 identical over 7 bases. Germline V gene lookup returns CDR1 MNHEY and CDR2 SMNVEV (reference sequence). V dropped 10 bases and J dropped 4; count of bases not matched to a gene: 4. This CDR3 is built from 11 residues. Here the CDR3 reads CAIGTAYEQYF. As DNA, the CDR3 is TGTGCCATCGGGACAGCATACGAGCAGTACTTC.

This clone was seen only once. The gene calls are TRBV7-9 and TRBJ2-7; D is uncertain. The germline gives CDR1 SEHNR, CDR2 FQNEAQ (reference sequence). CDR3 length equals 13 residues. Deletions cut 5 bases from V and 3 bases from J, with 11 bases between. CDR3: CASSQLADYEQYF. In nucleotides, the CDR3 is TGTGCCAGCAGCCAACTGGCGGACTACGAGCAGTACTTC. Based on the CDR3 plus reference TRBV7-9 and TRBJ2-7, the full variable domain is DTGVSQNPRHKITKRGQNVTFRCDPISEHNRLYWYRQTLGQGPEFLTYFQNEAQLEKSRLLSDRFSAERPKGSFSTLEIQRTEQGDSAMYLCASSQLADYEQYFGPGTRLTVT.

The chain combines TRBV5-6 with TRBJ2-1; 9 bases line up with TRBD1. V lost 2 bases and J lost 2; bases outside the gene matches: 5. The CDR3 extends over 16 amino acids. CDR1 SGHDT and CDR2 YYEEEE come from the germline V gene. The CDR3 region has the DNA TGTGCCAGCAGCTTTTCCGGGACAGGGACCTACAATGAGCAGTTCTTC. Its protein product is CASSFSGTGTYNEQFF.

The CDR3, as DNA: TGTGCCAGCAGTTTGGGCTTAGGTTCACCCCTCCACTTT. It is translated as CASSLGLGSPLHF. The rearrangement links TRBV27 to TRBJ1-6; D not certain. The germline gives CDR1 MNHEY, CDR2 SMNVEV (reference sequence). The V gene lost 3 bases and the J gene lost 9 bases, with 9 bases spanning the gap. The CDR3 runs 13 residues.

As for this clone: This sample includes further DNA sequences coding for the same CDR3. DNA for the CDR3: TGTGCCAGCAGTGCACAGGGCTATGGCTACACCTTC. Translated: CASSAQGYGYTF. V is TRBV2 and J is TRBJ1-2, with D perhaps TRBD1 (6 bases). This CDR3 comprises 12 residues. The V gene lost 4 bases and the J gene lost 4 bases, with 7 bases spanning the gap. CDR1 and CDR2 from the germline V gene are SNHLY and FYNNEI.

This clone was picked up a small number of times. The J gene is TRBJ1-1, the V gene TRBV5-1, with D tentatively TRBD1 (5 bases). Germline CDR1 is SGHRS and CDR2 is YFSETQ. Trimming took 2 bases from V and 4 from J, leaving 12 bases between them. CDR3 size: 14 residues. The DNA for the CDR3 is TGCGCCAGCAGCTTAGGGGCCTTGGGCACTGAAGCTTTCTTT. Translating gives CASSLGALGTEAFF.

This chain uses TRBV7-2 with TRBJ1-5; no clear D. The CDR3 totals 14 residues. Germline CDR1 SGHTA, CDR2 FQGNSA. V dropped 1 base and J dropped 2 bases, with 6 bases sitting between them. CDR3 sequence: CASSLGAGNQPQHF. CDR3 nucleotides: TGTGCCAGCAGCTTAGGCGCTGGCAATCAGCCCCAGCATTTT.

This rearrangement joins TRBV11-2 to TRBJ2-5; unclear D gene. Germline V gene data show CDR1 as SGHAT and CDR2 as FQNNGV. This CDR3 spans 13 amino acids. V was cut by 10 bases and J by 5 bases, with 17 bases left in between. CDR3 in amino acids: CATRPPSRETQYF. The CDR3 DNA sequence: TGTGCCACCAGACCGCCCTCTAGGGAGACCCAGTACTTC.

V usage is TRBV11-2 and J usage is TRBJ1-1; D not resolved. V lost 0 bases to trimming and J lost 9 bases, with 11 bases between them. The CDR3 runs 13 residues. Germline V CDR1 and CDR2: SGHAT, FQNNGV. CDR3 amino acids: CASSLDYHGKAFF. Here the CDR3 DNA reads TGTGCCAGCAGCTTAGATTACCACGGGAAAGCTTTCTTT. The full variable domain, completed using reference TRBV11-2 and TRBJ1-1, is EAGVAQSPRYKIIEKRQSVAFWCNPISGHATLYWYQQILGQGPKLLIQFQNNGVVDDSQLPKDRFSAERLKGVDSTLKIQPAKLEDSAVYLCASSLDYHGKAFFGQGTRLTVV.